A single sample is the source of the 32 T cell receptor beta chains below, sequenced in a study of siplizumab effects on memory and regulatory T cells. Data came from immunoSEQ multiplex PCR; TCRdb stores just in-frame clones and leaves some out. The repertoire has about 100,000 clones, around 90% of them found once; the top ten carry roughly 2.8%. Material for sequencing was CD4+ T cells sorted from blood. All receptors come from a human donor in good health. Some clones in this sample may be carry-over from other donors' samples.

V gene TRBV6-1 combines with J gene TRBJ1-1; maybe TRBD1 (5 bases). V gave up 1 base and J gave up 5 bases, with 8 bases separating them. Germline CDR1 is MNHNS and CDR2 is SASEGT. This CDR3 has 13 amino acids. CDR3 nucleotide sequence: TGTGCCAGCAGTGAAGGGGGGAGGACTGAAGCTTTCTTT. Protein sequence: CASSEGGRTEAFF.

This chain connects TRBV19 to TRBJ1-5; 8 positions match TRBD1. In germline, CDR1 is LNHDA, CDR2 SQIVND (reference sequence). The CDR3 runs 16 residues. The trim removed 3 bases at V and 2 bases at J, leaving 6 bases unmatched. The CDR3 region is CASSIFSTGGNQPQHF. Written as DNA, the CDR3 is TGTGCCAGTAGTATTTTCTCGACAGGGGGCAATCAGCCCCAGCATTTT.

The V call is TRBV5-1, the J call TRBJ2-3; either TRBD1 or TRBD2 may fit D (7 bases each). In germline, CDR1 is SGHRS, CDR2 YFSETQ. The CDR3 is 17 residues long. With 3 bases removed from V and 0 bases from J, the gap between germline ends came to 17 bases. The DNA of the CDR3 is TGCGCCAGCAGCTACCAGGGAGGGGACAGAAGCACAGATACGCAGTATTTT. Translating gives CASSYQGGDRSTDTQYF.

In DNA, the CDR3 is TGTGCCAGCACCCCATCAGGAAGAGGGGACAATCAGCCCCAGCATTTT. Translated: CASTPSGRGDNQPQHF. This chain joins TRBV6-6 and TRBJ1-5; perhaps TRBD1 as D (5 bases). V gave up 7 bases and J gave up 3 bases, with 19 bases separating them. Germline V lookup: CDR1 MNHNY, CDR2 SVGAGI (reference sequence). This CDR3 spans 16 amino acids.

J is TRBJ2-5 and V is TRBV19, with D unclear. V was pared by 5 bases and J by 2 bases, with 9 bases between. The CDR3 contains 13 residues. Germline lookup yields CDR1 LNHDA and CDR2 SQIVND (reference sequence). CDR3: CASSPGPQETQYF. CDR3 coding DNA: TGTGCCAGTAGTCCCGGGCCTCAAGAGACCCAGTACTTC. The full variable domain, in which reference TRBV19 and TRBJ2-5 provide the parts outside the CDR3, is DGGITQSPKYLFRKEGQNVTLSCEQNLNHDAMYWYRQDPGQGLRLIYYSQIVNDFQKGDIAEGYSVSREKKESFPLTVTSAQKNPTAFYLCASSPGPQETQYFGPGTRLLVL.

The J gene is TRBJ1-1, the V gene TRBV7-8; D not certain. The CDR3 spans 17 residues. CDR1 and CDR2 (germline): SGHVS, FQNEAQ. V lost 7 bases and J lost 1, with 22 bases in between. CDR3 loop: CASTAYVDLVSNTEAFF. DNA of the CDR3: TGTGCCAGCACCGCTTATGTGGACCTCGTTTCGAACACTGAAGCTTTCTTT.

Worth noting for this clone: This sample also contains other DNA sequences that code for the same CDR3. The chain employs TRBV5-1 and TRBJ2-7; 14 nucleotides line up with TRBD2. The V and J ends lost 1 base and 0 bases, in that order; junction bases with no gene match: 9. There are 19 residues in the CDR3. Germline V CDR1 and CDR2: SGHRS, YFSETQ. This chain's CDR3 is CASSLSRLAGGPSSYEQYF. As DNA, the CDR3 is TGCGCCAGCAGCTTGTCGAGACTAGCGGGAGGGCCCTCCTCCTACGAGCAGTACTTC.

The V gene is TRBV29-1, the J gene TRBJ2-1; 8 positions match TRBD2. Germline V gene data show CDR1 as SQVTM and CDR2 as ANQGSEA. This CDR3 contains 14 residues. V dropped 3 bases and J dropped 5; count of bases not matched to a gene: 6. CDR3 coding DNA: TGCAGCGTTGATGTAGCGGGATTTAACAATGAGCAGTTCTTC. Translated, it gives CSVDVAGFNNEQFF.

The DNA of the CDR3 is TGTGCCAGCAGTCGAGGGGACGCCCACACAGATACGCAGTATTTT. Residues: CASSRGDAHTDTQYF. The rearrangement uses TRBV11-2 and TRBJ2-3, with D possibly being TRBD1 or TRBD2 (5 bases each). Germline CDR1 reads SGHAT; CDR2 reads FQNNGV. V lost 6 bases and J 2 bases, leaving 15 bases between the germline ends. The CDR3 is 15 residues long.

CDR3: CASSIGYNEQFF. The CDR3, as DNA: TGTGCCAGTAGTATAGGCTACAATGAGCAGTTCTTC. This chain connects TRBV19 to TRBJ2-1; no definite D call. Trimming cost V 1 base and J 3 bases, with 1 base left between them. Germline assignment: CDR1 LNHDA and CDR2 SQIVND (reference sequence). This CDR3 spans 12 amino acids.

The CDR3 here is CASTGSSGTQYF. The CDR3 DNA follows: TGTGCCAGCACAGGGAGCTCCGGGACCCAGTACTTC. J is TRBJ2-5 and V is TRBV6-5, with D perhaps TRBD1 or TRBD2 (5 bases each). Germline CDR1 and CDR2: MNHEY and SVGAGI. Trimming left V 7 bases short and J 7 bases short, with 13 bases between. The CDR3 has 12 amino acids.

This chain connects TRBV6-5 to TRBJ2-2; D gene ambiguous. This CDR3 region has 15 residues. Germline lookup yields CDR1 MNHEY and CDR2 SVGAGI. Between the trimmed V and J ends, which lost 0 bases and 4 bases, there was a span of 9 bases. The CDR3 sequence: CASSYSIAGTGELFF. The CDR3 region has the DNA TGTGCCAGCAGTTACTCGATTGCAGGCACCGGGGAGCTGTTTTTT.

This clone was recorded only once. The CDR3, as DNA: TGTGCCAGCTCACCGGGACAGGGTGTAACCGGGGAGCTGTTTTTT. Its translation is CASSPGQGVTGELFF. The rearrangement links TRBV18 to TRBJ2-2; 9 bases match TRBD1. The germline V gene encodes CDR1 KGHSH and CDR2 LQKENI. Trimming removed 3 bases from V and 5 bases from J; junction bases left unmatched: 4. There are 15 residues in the CDR3. Using reference TRBV18 and TRBJ2-2 for the parts outside the CDR3, the full variable domain is NAGVMQNPRHLVRRRGQEARLRCSPMKGHSHVYWYRQLPEEGLKFMVYLQKENIIDESGMPKERFSAEFPKEGPSILRIQQVVRGDSAAYFCASSPGQGVTGELFFGEGSRLTVL.

The chain links TRBV28 to TRBJ1-6; 9 bases fit TRBD1. The CDR3 length is 15 residues. The germline gives CDR1 MDHEN, CDR2 SYDVKM. J was trimmed by 7 bases and V by 6 bases; bases with no gene match: 7. CDR3 loop: CASRTPGQGNSPLHF. The CDR3 DNA sequence: TGTGCCAGCAGAACCCCGGGACAGGGAAATTCACCCCTCCACTTT.

The rearrangement links TRBV6-1 to TRBJ2-7; 8 bases map to TRBD1. The J segment lost 3 bases and the V segment lost 8 bases, leaving 6 bases of the junction unmatched. CDR3 size: 13 residues. The germline V gene has CDR1 MNHNS and CDR2 SASEGT. CDR3 nucleotide sequence: TGTGCCAGCGGGACAGGAAACTTCTACGAGCAGTACTTC. Translated, it gives CASGTGNFYEQYF.

The V and J genes are TRBV5-5 and TRBJ2-2; D perhaps matches TRBD1 (6 bases). Per germline, CDR1 SGHKS and CDR2 YYEKEE (reference sequence). This CDR3 comprises 16 residues. The germline V and J ends were trimmed by 3 bases and 0 bases, with 12 bases remaining between them. CDR3 sequence reads: CASSSLGGANTGELFF. The CDR3 DNA reads as TGTGCCAGCAGCTCTCTAGGGGGAGCGAACACCGGGGAGCTGTTTTTT.

The chain has TRBV6-1 and TRBJ2-5; the D is unclear. Trimming shortened V by 2 bases and J by 5 bases, and 12 bases separated the two germline ends. Germline-derived CDR1 and CDR2 are MNHNS and SASEGT. The CDR3 loop spans 14 amino acids. CDR3: CASSESRSRETQYF. DNA of the CDR3: TGTGCCAGCAGTGAATCCCGGAGCAGGGAGACCCAGTACTTC.

This chain joins TRBV7-9 and TRBJ1-3; D unclear. The ends were cut back, 3 bases at V and 0 bases at J, with 18 bases in the middle. The germline V gene encodes CDR1 SEHNR and CDR2 FQNEAQ (reference sequence). The CDR3 loop spans 18 amino acids. CDR3 sequence (DNA): TGTGCCAGCAGCTTTTCATACGGCACTGCCAGCTCTGGAAACACCATATATTTT. Translation gives CASSFSYGTASSGNTIYF.

Concerning this clone itself: No conserved phenylalanine or tryptophan is present at the end of the CDR3, so a read error is the likely explanation. No DNA is shown, since the ends of the CDR3 on it are uncertain; the CDR3 is the one TCRdb lists. This chain uses TRBV14 with TRBJ1-2. Germline values: CDR1 SGHDN, CDR2 FVKESK. The CDR3 has 14 residues if both end residues are counted. The CDR3 sequence: CASSQETRRLANGI.

This clone showed up just once. The rearrangement uses TRBV5-1 and TRBJ2-3; 10 nucleotides agree with TRBD2. The junction had 2 bases not matched to a gene; V was cut back by 4 bases and J by 0 bases. CDR3 length equals 15 residues. Germline V gene data show CDR1 as SGHRS and CDR2 as YFSETQ. CDR3: CASSPGLASTDTQYF. The CDR3 DNA reads as TGCGCCAGCAGCCCGGGACTAGCGAGCACAGATACGCAGTATTTT.

The chain uses TRBV29-1 and TRBJ2-6; 8 nucleotides align to TRBD1. The J segment lost 3 bases and the V segment lost 7 bases, leaving 2 bases of the junction unmatched. The CDR3 contains 13 residues. Per the germline V gene, CDR1 is SQVTM and CDR2 is ANQGSEA. The CDR3 coding sequence is TGCAGCGCAGGACAGGGTGGGGCCAACGTCCTGACTTTC. This codes for CSAGQGGANVLTF.

The rearrangement links TRBV6-6 to TRBJ2-1; no clear D gene. V lost 6 bases, J lost 2 bases, and 14 bases lay in between. This CDR3 comprises 15 residues. CDR1 is MNHNY, CDR2 SVGAGI, per germline (reference sequence). Written as DNA, the CDR3 is TGTGCCAGCAGCCGCCCGAGTTTGACCTACAATGAGCAGTTCTTC. Residues: CASSRPSLTYNEQFF.

The chain joins TRBV5-1 to TRBJ1-1; TRBD1 is a possible D gene (6 bases). The CDR3 spans 17 residues. Per the germline V gene, CDR1 is SGHRS and CDR2 is YFSETQ. Trimming stripped 0 bases from V and 1 base from J, with 16 bases between. CDR3 region: CASSLARAGVGNTEAFF. CDR3 DNA sequence: TGCGCCAGCAGCTTGGCCAGGGCAGGGGTGGGGAACACTGAAGCTTTCTTT.

This clone was seen once. The genes are TRBV5-4 and TRBJ2-1; 9 bases line up with TRBD2. Trimming cost V 0 bases and J 8 bases; bases outside gene matches: 6. The CDR3 consists of 15 residues. Germline CDR1 reads SGHNT; CDR2 reads YYREEE (reference sequence). Written as DNA, the CDR3 is TGTGCCAGCAGCTTGGATAGCGGGAGTTTCGATGAGCAGTTCTTC. It is translated as CASSLDSGSFDEQFF.

This rearrangement joins TRBV7-2 to TRBJ1-2; 9 positions agree with TRBD1. The V and J ends lost 5 bases and 9 bases, in that order; junction bases with no gene match: 7. CDR1 is SGHTA, CDR2 FQGNSA, per germline. The CDR3 spans 13 residues. The CDR3 DNA follows: TGTGCCAGCAGCCCGGGACAGGGAAACCGCTACACCTTC. Its translation is CASSPGQGNRYTF.

This chain joins TRBV5-1 and TRBJ2-2, with 11 bases aligning to TRBD1. The CDR3 spans 18 residues. V dropped 0 bases and J dropped 3; count of bases not matched to a gene: 7. Germline assignment: CDR1 SGHRS and CDR2 YFSETQ. CDR3 nucleotide sequence: TGCGCCAGCAGCTTGGCCATGTTGGGACAGGGGGACACCGGGGAGCTGTTTTTT. Its protein is CASSLAMLGQGDTGELFF. Filled out from reference TRBV5-1 and TRBJ2-2, the complete variable domain reads KAGVTQTPRYLIKTRGQQVTLSCSPISGHRSVSWYQQTPGQGLQFLFEYFSETQRNKGNFPGRFSGRQFSNSRSEMNVSTLELGDSALYLCASSLAMLGQGDTGELFFGEGSRLTVL.

The V gene is TRBV7-2, the J gene TRBJ2-1, with 12 positions matching TRBD2. Looked up from germline, CDR1 is SGHTA and CDR2 is FQGNSA. V dropped 1 base and J dropped 4; count of bases not matched to a gene: 2. CDR3 length: 16 amino acids. The chain's CDR3 is CASSLDLAGGYNEQFF. CDR3 DNA: TGTGCCAGCAGCTTAGATCTAGCGGGAGGGTACAATGAGCAGTTCTTC.

The chain links TRBV5-4 to TRBJ2-5; 12 nucleotides align to TRBD1. Germline CDR1 is SGHNT and CDR2 is YYREEE (reference sequence). After removal of 4 bases from V and 13 bases from J, the junction contained 11 bases not matched to a gene. The CDR3 sequence is 14 residues long. CDR3 bases: TGTGCCAGCAGCGCGCCGGGACAGGGGGCTCCCACGTACTTC. It translates to CASSAPGQGAPTYF.

This chain uses TRBV7-9 with TRBJ2-5; the match to TRBD2 covers 9 bases. The J call may be wrong; the DNA end is better matched by TRBJ2-7. CDR1 SEHNR and CDR2 FQNEAQ come from the germline V gene (reference sequence). This CDR3 spans 16 amino acids. Here the CDR3 reads CASSLSRGSGRNEQYF. The CDR3 DNA follows: TGTGCCAGCAGCCTCTCCCGTGGTAGCGGGAGAAACGAGCAGTACTTC.

This sequence joins TRBV12-5 and TRBJ1-4, with a weak D call TRBD1 (6 bases). Deletions cut 5 bases from V and 14 bases from J, with 18 bases between. This CDR3 is 13 amino acids long. Germline V gene lookup returns CDR1 LGHNT and CDR2 FRNRAP. This chain's CDR3 is CASGPDSSRHLFF. The CDR3, as DNA: TGTGCTAGTGGTCCGGACAGCTCTAGGCATCTGTTTTTT.

V usage is TRBV6-5 and J usage is TRBJ2-1, with 9 bases identical to TRBD1. Germline lookup yields CDR1 MNHEY and CDR2 SVGAGI. After removal of 2 bases from V and 6 bases from J, the junction contained 8 bases not matched to a gene. The CDR3 loop spans 16 amino acids. CDR3 residues: CASSYARGQGSNEQFF. The CDR3 region has the DNA TGTGCCAGCAGTTACGCCCGGGGACAGGGTAGCAATGAGCAGTTCTTC.

The rearrangement links TRBV15 to TRBJ2-3, with D unresolved. The CDR3 length is 13 residues. Germline CDR1 LNHNV, CDR2 YYDKDF (reference sequence). V lost 6 bases, J lost 6 bases, and 13 bases lay in between. This chain's CDR3 is CATSSKIRDTQYF. DNA for the CDR3: TGTGCCACCAGTTCTAAAATTAGGGATACGCAGTATTTT.